These T cell receptor beta chains were read from a single sample in a study of shared clonotypes between healthy human individuals. Produced via immunoSEQ multiplex PCR; TCRdb's table is partial and in-frame only. Among 470,000 or so clones listed, approximately 82% were seen once. The sequenced material came from PBMCs. These receptors came from a woman in her forties in good health. Some clones in this sample may be carry-over from other donors' samples. Each CDR3 is given with its conserved first and last residue. D genes are given only for firm matches. Clone size is not always given. Where it is, it says once, few, many or a class for expanded clones.

>.|TRBV5-1|TRBJ2-2|.
CASSLSPSKLIEGELFF
TGCGCCAGCAGCTTGTCCCCCAGTAAGCTCATTGAGGGGGAGCTGTTTTTT
>.|TRBV6-6|TRBJ1-2|.
CASSYGGRALNYGYTF
TGTGCCAGCAGTTACGGGGGCAGGGCCCTTAACTATGGCTACACCTTC
>TRBD1|TRBV5-1|TRBJ2-7|.
CASSRGQGYEQYF
TGCGCCAGCAGCCGGGGACAGGGCTACGAGCAGTACTTC
>.|TRBV5-1|TRBJ1-4|.
CASSPSGGREKLFF
TGCGCCAGCAGCCCCTCCGGAGGGCGTGAAAAACTGTTTTTT
>.|TRBV5-1|TRBJ1-1|.
CASSLGLGAEAFF
TGCGCCAGCAGCTTGGGGTTGGGGGCTGAAGCTTTCTTT
>TRBD1|TRBV14|TRBJ2-7|.
CASSRNRGHEQYF
TGTGCCAGCAGCCGGAACAGGGGCCACGAGCAGTACTTC
>TRBD1|TRBV2|TRBJ2-1|.
CASSEIWTGGSEQFF
TGTGCCAGCAGTGAAATTTGGACAGGGGGGAGTGAGCAGTTCTTC
>.|TRBV9|TRBJ2-2|once
CASSGIAETGELFF
TGTGCCAGCAGCGGGATAGCCGAAACCGGGGAGCTGTTTTTT
>.|TRBV6-1|TRBJ2-7|few
CASTLQGGGQGEQYF
TGTGCCAGCACACTACAGGGAGGTGGCCAGGGCGAGCAGTACTTC
>.|TRBV7-9|TRBJ1-1|.
CASTPDGDTEAFF
TGTGCCAGCACCCCGGACGGGGACACTGAAGCTTTCTTT
>TRBD1|TRBV18|TRBJ2-2|once
CASSSDRGQTGELFF
TGTGCCAGCTCTTCTGACAGGGGGCAGACCGGGGAGCTGTTTTTT
>TRBD2|TRBV5-4|TRBJ2-7|.
CASSLPLAGGLYEQYF
TGTGCCAGCAGCCTTCCCCTAGCGGGAGGGCTGTACGAGCAGTACTTC
>TRBD2|TRBV7-2|TRBJ2-7|.
CASSLGTSGRTVSYEQYF
TGTGCCAGCAGCCTTGGGACTAGCGGGAGGACCGTTTCCTACGAGCAGTACTTC
>TRBD2|TRBV5-1|TRBJ2-1|.
CASSRIAGGSYNEQFF
TGCGCCAGCAGCCGAATAGCGGGAGGGTCCTACAATGAGCAGTTCTTC
>TRBD1|TRBV29-1|TRBJ1-2|.
CSVVTGVDGYTF
TGCAGCGTCGTAACAGGGGTGGATGGCTACACCTTC
>TRBD1|TRBV5-1|TRBJ1-4|.
CASSRGQGLTNEKLFF
TGCGCCAGCAGCCGGGGACAGGGATTAACTAATGAAAAACTGTTTTTT
>TRBD2|TRBV29-1|TRBJ2-1|many
CSVLSREGISYNEQFF
TGCAGCGTTTTATCGCGGGAGGGCATCTCCTACAATGAGCAGTTCTTC
>TRBD2|TRBV28|TRBJ2-7|.
CASRDSGYEQYF
TGTGCCAGCAGGGATAGCGGGTACGAGCAGTACTTC
>.|TRBV19|TRBJ2-3|few
CASSKGDLTDTQYF
TGTGCCAGTAGTAAAGGGGACCTAACAGATACGCAGTATTTT
>.|TRBV2|TRBJ1-4|.
CASSEALLGSAEKLFF
TGTGCCAGCAGTGAAGCGTTACTAGGGTCCGCTGAAAAACTGTTTTTT
>.|TRBV7-3|TRBJ2-1|many
CASSLRGTHLYNEQFF
TGTGCCAGCAGCTTACGGGGGACTCACCTCTACAATGAGCAGTTCTTC
>.|TRBV20-1|TRBJ2-1|few
CSATGSGEQFF
TGCAGTGCTACCGGGAGTGGTGAGCAGTTCTTC
>.|TRBV11-2|TRBJ2-5|.
CASSFNYQETQYF
TGTGCCAGCAGCTTCAACTACCAAGAGACCCAGTACTTC
>TRBD2|TRBV7-9|TRBJ2-1|.
CASSLVSASGRVRNEQFF
TGTGCCAGCAGCTTAGTTTCGGCTAGCGGGAGGGTTAGGAATGAGCAGTTCTTC
>TRBD2|TRBV6-1|TRBJ2-7|.
CASSALAGTGEQYF
TGTGCCAGCAGTGCCCTAGCGGGTACGGGGGAGCAGTACTTC
>TRBD2|TRBV5-6|TRBJ2-3|.
CASSYGLASDTQYF
TGTGCCAGCAGCTACGGACTAGCCTCAGATACGCAGTATTTT
>.|TRBV25-1|TRBJ1-3|few
CASSAQLDGLRNTIYF
TGTGCCAGCAGTGCGCAACTGGACGGGCTTCGGAACACCATATATTTT
>.|TRBV5-6|TRBJ2-7|few
CASSLVWSSYEQYF
TGTGCCAGCAGCTTGGTATGGAGCTCCTACGAGCAGTACTTC
>TRBD1|TRBV29-1|TRBJ1-2|.
CSADRGLRGYTF
TGCAGTGCCGACAGGGGGTTGAGAGGCTACACCTTC
>TRBD2|TRBV12-5|TRBJ2-1|.
CASGLRPGLAGGNPIYNEQFF
TGTGCTAGTGGTTTGCGCCCGGGACTAGCGGGAGGAAACCCAATTTACAATGAGCAGTTCTTC
>TRBD2|TRBV5-5|TRBJ2-3|few
CASSSGLAGGRDTQYF
TGTGCCAGCAGCTCGGGACTAGCGGGAGGGAGGGATACGCAGTATTTT
>TRBD1|TRBV9|TRBJ1-5|.
CASSKGTADQPQHF
TGTGCCAGCAGCAAAGGGACAGCCGATCAGCCCCAGCATTTT